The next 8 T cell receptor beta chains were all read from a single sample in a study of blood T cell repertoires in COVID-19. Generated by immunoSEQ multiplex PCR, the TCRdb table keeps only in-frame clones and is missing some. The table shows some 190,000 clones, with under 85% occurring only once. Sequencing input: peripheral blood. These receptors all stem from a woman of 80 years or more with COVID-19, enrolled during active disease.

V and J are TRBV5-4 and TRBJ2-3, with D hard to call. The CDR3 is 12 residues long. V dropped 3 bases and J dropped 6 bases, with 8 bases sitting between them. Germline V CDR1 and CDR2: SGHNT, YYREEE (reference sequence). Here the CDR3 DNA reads TGTGCCAGCAGCTCACGCGAGGATACGCAGTATTTT. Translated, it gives CASSSREDTQYF.

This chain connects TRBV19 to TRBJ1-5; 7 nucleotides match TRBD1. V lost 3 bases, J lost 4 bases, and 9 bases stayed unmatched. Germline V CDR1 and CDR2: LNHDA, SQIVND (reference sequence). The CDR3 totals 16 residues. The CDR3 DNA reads TGTGCCAGTAGTATTACAGGGGAATTTCTAAATCAGCCCCAGCATTTT. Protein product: CASSITGEFLNQPQHF.

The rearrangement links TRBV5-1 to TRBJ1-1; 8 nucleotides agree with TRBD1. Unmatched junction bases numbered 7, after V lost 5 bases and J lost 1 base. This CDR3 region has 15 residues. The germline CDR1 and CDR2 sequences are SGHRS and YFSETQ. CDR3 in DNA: TGCGCCAGCAGAAGGACCGGGACAGGGAACACTGAAGCTTTCTTT. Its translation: CASRRTGTGNTEAFF. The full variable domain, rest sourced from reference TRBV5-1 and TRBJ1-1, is KAGVTQTPRYLIKTRGQQVTLSCSPISGHRSVSWYQQTPGQGLQFLFEYFSETQRNKGNFPGRFSGRQFSNSRSEMNVSTLELGDSALYLCASRRTGTGNTEAFFGQGTRLTVV.

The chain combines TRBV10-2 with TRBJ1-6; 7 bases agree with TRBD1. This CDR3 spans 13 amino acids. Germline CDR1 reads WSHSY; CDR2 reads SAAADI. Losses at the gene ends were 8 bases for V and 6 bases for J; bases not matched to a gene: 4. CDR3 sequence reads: CASAGTVNSPLHF. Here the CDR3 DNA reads TGCGCCAGCGCCGGGACAGTTAATTCACCCCTCCACTTT.

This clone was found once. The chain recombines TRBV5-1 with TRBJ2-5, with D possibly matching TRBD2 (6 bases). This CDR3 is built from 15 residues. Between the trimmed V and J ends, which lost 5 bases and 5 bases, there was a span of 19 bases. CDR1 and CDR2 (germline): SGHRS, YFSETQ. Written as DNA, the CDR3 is TGCGCCAGCAGTCCCTACACGGGGGTCGGGGAGACCCAGTACTTC. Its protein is CASSPYTGVGETQYF.

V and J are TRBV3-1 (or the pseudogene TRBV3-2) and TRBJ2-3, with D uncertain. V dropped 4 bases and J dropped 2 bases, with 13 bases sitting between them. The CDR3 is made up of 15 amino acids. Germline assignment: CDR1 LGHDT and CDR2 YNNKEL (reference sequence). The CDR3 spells CASSRSPGSTDTQYF. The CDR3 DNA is TGTGCCAGCAGCCGTTCACCCGGGTCCACAGATACGCAGTATTTT.

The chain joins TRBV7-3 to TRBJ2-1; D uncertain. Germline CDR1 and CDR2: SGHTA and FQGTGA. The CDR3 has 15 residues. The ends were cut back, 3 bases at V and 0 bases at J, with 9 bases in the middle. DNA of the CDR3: TGTGCCAGCAGCTTCGCAGTAGCCTCCTACAATGAGCAGTTCTTC. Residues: CASSFAVASYNEQFF.

This CDR3 reads CASSAHWSGNYEQYF. The CDR3 nucleotides are TGCGCCAGCAGTGCTCACTGGAGCGGAAACTACGAGCAGTACTTC. This chain joins TRBV10-2 and TRBJ2-7, with TRBD2 as a possible D gene (5 bases). Between the trimmed V and J ends, which lost 4 bases and 3 bases, there was a span of 16 bases. This CDR3 comprises 15 residues. The germline gives CDR1 WSHSY, CDR2 SAAADI.